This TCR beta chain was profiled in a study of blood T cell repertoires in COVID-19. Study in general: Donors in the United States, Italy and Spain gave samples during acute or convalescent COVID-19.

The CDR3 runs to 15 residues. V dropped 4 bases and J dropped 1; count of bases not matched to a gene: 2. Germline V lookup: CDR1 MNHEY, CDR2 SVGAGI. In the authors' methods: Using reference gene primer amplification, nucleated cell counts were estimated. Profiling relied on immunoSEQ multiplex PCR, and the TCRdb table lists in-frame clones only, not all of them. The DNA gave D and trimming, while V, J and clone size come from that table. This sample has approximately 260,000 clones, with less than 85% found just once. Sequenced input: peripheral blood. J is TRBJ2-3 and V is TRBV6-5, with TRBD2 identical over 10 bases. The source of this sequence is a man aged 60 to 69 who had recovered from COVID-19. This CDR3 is CASSSLAGRTDTQYF. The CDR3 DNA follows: TGTGCCAGCAGTTCACTAGCGGGGCGCACAGATACGCAGTATTTT.